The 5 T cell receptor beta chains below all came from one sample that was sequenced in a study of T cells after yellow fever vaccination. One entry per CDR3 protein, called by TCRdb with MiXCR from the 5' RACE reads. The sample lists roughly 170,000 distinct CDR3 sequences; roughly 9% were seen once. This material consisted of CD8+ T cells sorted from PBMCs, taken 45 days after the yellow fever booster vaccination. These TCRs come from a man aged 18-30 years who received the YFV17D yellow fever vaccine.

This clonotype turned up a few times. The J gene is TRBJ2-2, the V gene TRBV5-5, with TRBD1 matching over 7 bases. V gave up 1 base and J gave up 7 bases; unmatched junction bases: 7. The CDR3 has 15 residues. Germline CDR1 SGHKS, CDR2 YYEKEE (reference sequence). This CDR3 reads CASSLKGAPIGELFF. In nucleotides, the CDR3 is TGTGCCAGCAGCTTGAAGGGGGCGCCGATCGGGGAGCTGTTTTTT.

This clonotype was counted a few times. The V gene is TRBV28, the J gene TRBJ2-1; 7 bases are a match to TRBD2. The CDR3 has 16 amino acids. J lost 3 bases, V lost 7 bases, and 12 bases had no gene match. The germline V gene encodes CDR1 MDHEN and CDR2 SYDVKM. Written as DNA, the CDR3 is TGTGCCAGCACTTCCCCCCCCTGGACTAGCTACAATGAGCAGTTCTTC. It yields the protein CASTSPPWTSYNEQFF.

The CDR3 coding sequence is TGTGCCAGCAGCTTAGCGGGCGGCCAAAATCAGCCCCAGCATTTT. This translates into CASSLAGGQNQPQHF. This chain uses TRBV7-6 with TRBJ1-5; D remains unclear. CDR1 and CDR2 from the germline V gene are SGHVS and FNYEAQ. The CDR3 totals 15 residues. V was shortened by 0 bases and J by 4 bases, with 10 bases between the two germline ends. The full variable domain, with the rest looked up from reference TRBV7-6 and TRBJ1-5, is GAGVSQSPRYKVTKRGQDVALRCDPISGHVSLYWYRQALGQGPEFLTYFNYEAQQDKSGLPNDRFSAERPEGSISTLTIQRTEQRDSAMYRCASSLAGGQNQPQHFGDGTRLSIL.

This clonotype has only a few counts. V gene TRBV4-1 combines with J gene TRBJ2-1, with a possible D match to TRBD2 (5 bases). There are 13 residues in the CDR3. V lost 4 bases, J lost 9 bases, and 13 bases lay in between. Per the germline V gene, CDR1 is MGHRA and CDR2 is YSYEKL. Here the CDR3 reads CASSPPPSGEQFF. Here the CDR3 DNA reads TGCGCCAGCAGCCCTCCCCCAAGCGGTGAGCAGTTCTTC.

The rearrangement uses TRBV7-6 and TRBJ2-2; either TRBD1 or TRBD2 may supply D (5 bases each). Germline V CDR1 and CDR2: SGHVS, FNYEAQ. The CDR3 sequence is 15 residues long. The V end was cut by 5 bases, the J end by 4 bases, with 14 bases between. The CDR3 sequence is CASSLDGTGTGELFF. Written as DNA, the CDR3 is TGTGCCAGCAGCCTGGACGGGACGGGCACCGGGGAGCTGTTTTTT. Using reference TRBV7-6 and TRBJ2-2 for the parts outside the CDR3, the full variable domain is GAGVSQSPRYKVTKRGQDVALRCDPISGHVSLYWYRQALGQGPEFLTYFNYEAQQDKSGLPNDRFSAERPEGSISTLTIQRTEQRDSAMYRCASSLDGTGTGELFFGEGSRLTVL.